The rows below give T cell receptor beta chains drawn from one sample of a study of T cell repertoires in cytomegalovirus infection. No antigen has been assigned to these receptors. TCRdb redid the calling of the reads with MiXCR, one entry per CDR3 protein. Among around 710,000 distinct CDR3 sequences, 25% to 30% were seen once, and the ten largest hold roughly 14%. The sample consisted of cultured CD8+ T cells from PBMCs, taken from culture after CMV antigen stimulation. These receptors all stem from a human donor in good health (CMV status not recorded). Some clones in this sample may be carry-over from other donors' samples. Each CDR3 is given with its conserved first and last residue. The D gene is left open where the match is weak. A clone size is listed for some rows: how often the clone was seen (once, few, many), or a class if it is expanded.

cdr3_aa cdr3_nt v_call clone_size d_call j_call
CASSLLTGNGNTEAFF TGTGCCAGCAGTTTACTCACAGGGAACGGGAACACTGAAGCTTTCTTT TRBV27 . . TRBJ1-1
CASSTPDRNTEAFF TGTGCCAGCAGTACTCCTGACAGGAACACTGAAGCTTTCTTT TRBV6-2/TRBV6-3 many . TRBJ1-1
CASTRGIRDASPVSEQFF TGTGCCAGCACCCGGGGTATCAGGGACGCCTCCCCGGTGAGTGAGCAGTTCTTC TRBV2 . . TRBJ2-1
CASSGRPEEIAGANVLTF TGTGCCAGCAGTGGTCGGCCAGAGGAGATCGCTGGGGCCAACGTCCTGACTTTC TRBV25-1 few . TRBJ2-6
CASSALPGGTNEKLFF TGTGCCAGCAGCGCCCTGCCAGGGGGTACTAATGAAAAACTGTTTTTT TRBV9 many TRBD1 TRBJ1-4
CASSLTGATNEKLFF TGCGCCAGCAGCCTAACTGGTGCAACTAATGAAAAACTGTTTTTT TRBV4-1 few . TRBJ1-4
CSAFDRLMNTEAFF TGCAGTGCTTTTGACAGGCTAATGAACACTGAAGCTTTCTTT TRBV20-1 . . TRBJ1-1
CASSQGPGGGRTEAFF TGCGCCAGCAGCCAAGGGCCGGGGGGGGGCCGAACTGAAGCTTTCTTT TRBV4-3 . . TRBJ1-1
CASSNLGGLGSPLHF TGTGCCAGCAGCAACCTTGGGGGCCTGGGTTCACCCCTCCACTTT TRBV7-9 . . TRBJ1-6
CASSQDLRGDNEKLFF TGCGCCAGCAGCCAGGATCTCAGGGGCGATAATGAAAAACTGTTTTTT TRBV4-3 . . TRBJ1-4
CASSLVDPETYGYTF TGTGCCAGCAGCCTCGTAGACCCGGAAACCTATGGCTACACCTTC TRBV12-3/TRBV12-4 . . TRBJ1-2
CASISTGATEAFF TGTGCCAGCATTTCGACAGGTGCAACTGAAGCTTTCTTT TRBV12-3/TRBV12-4 few . TRBJ1-1
CASSYFRITSGGPYNEQFF TGTGCCAGCAGTTACTTCCGAATCACTAGCGGGGGCCCCTACAATGAGCAGTTCTTC TRBV6-2/TRBV6-3 few TRBD2 TRBJ2-1
CASSLAPPGGNQPQHF TGTGCCAGCAGCTTAGCCCCTCCGGGCGGCAATCAGCCCCAGCATTTT TRBV7-2 many . TRBJ1-5
CASSLARQGANEQFF TGTGCCAGCAGCTTAGCGCGACAGGGGGCTAATGAGCAGTTCTTC TRBV7-2 few TRBD1 TRBJ2-1
CASSIGETWNIQYF TGTGCCAGTAGTATAGGAGAGACTTGGAACATTCAGTACTTC TRBV19 . . TRBJ2-4
CASSLVGFMDNSPLHF TGCGCCAGCAGCTTGGTGGGGTTTATGGATAATTCACCCCTCCACTTT TRBV5-1 . . TRBJ1-6
CASSQDLSGWLFF TGCGCCAGCAGCCAAGATCTATCGGGATGGCTGTTTTTT TRBV4-1 . . TRBJ1-4
CASSLGDGQGSRRGTEAFF TGTGCCAGCAGCTTAGGGGATGGACAGGGAAGCAGGAGGGGCACTGAAGCTTTCTTT TRBV7-8 . TRBD1 TRBJ1-1
CASSEMAPTNEQFF TGCGCCAGCAGTGAGATGGCTCCAACCAATGAGCAGTTCTTC TRBV10-2 . . TRBJ2-1
CASSTDFTGGGGYTF TGTGCCAGCAGCACCGATTTTACAGGGGGTGGTGGCTACACCTTC TRBV6-1 . TRBD1 TRBJ1-2
CASSPRRGPGELFF TGCGCCAGCAGCCCCCGGCGGGGACCCGGGGAGCTGTTTTTT TRBV4-3 . . TRBJ2-2
CASSLGGAADTDTQYF TGTGCCAGCAGCTTAGGGGGGGCCGCCGACACAGATACGCAGTATTTT TRBV7-9 few . TRBJ2-3
CASSSGGSTYGYTF TGTGCCAGCAGTTCGGGGGGATCGACTTATGGCTACACCTTC TRBV27 . . TRBJ1-2
CASSFSQTSGGAWEDTQYF TGTGCCAGCAGCTTTTCCCAGACTAGCGGGGGGGCCTGGGAAGATACGCAGTATTTT TRBV5-5 . TRBD2 TRBJ2-3
CASSPDRAPGNTIYF TGTGCCAGCAGCCCTGACAGGGCTCCTGGAAACACCATATATTTT TRBV7-2 many TRBD1 TRBJ1-3
CASSFPTPGQNNEQFF TGTGCCAGCAGTTTCCCTACTCCGGGACAGAACAATGAGCAGTTCTTC TRBV12-3/TRBV12-4 few TRBD1 TRBJ2-1
CASSLALFDQTGRNQPQHF TGTGCCAGCAGCTTAGCGCTTTTCGATCAGACCGGGCGCAATCAGCCCCAGCATTTT TRBV7-2 once . TRBJ1-5
CASSPETVFGSNQPQHF TGTGCCAGCAGCCCAGAGACAGTTTTTGGGAGCAATCAGCCCCAGCATTTT TRBV4-2 . . TRBJ1-5
CSASSRLAGTYNEQFF TGCAGTGCTAGTTCCCGGCTAGCGGGGACGTACAATGAGCAGTTCTTC TRBV20-1 . TRBD2 TRBJ2-1
CATSDLTGGNEQFF TGTGCCACCAGTGATTTAACAGGGGGGAATGAGCAGTTCTTC TRBV24-1 few TRBD1 TRBJ2-1
CAISDRSDPLAKNIQYF TGTGCCATCAGTGACCGATCGGACCCCCTAGCCAAAAACATTCAGTACTTC TRBV10-3 . . TRBJ2-4
CASSTTGYNNQPQHF TGTGCCAGTAGTACCACAGGGTATAACAATCAGCCCCAGCATTTT TRBV19 few . TRBJ1-5
CASSILAGGPKADTQYF TGTGCCAGCAGTATCCTAGCGGGGGGCCCGAAGGCAGATACGCAGTATTTT TRBV27 . TRBD2 TRBJ2-3
CASSPPLMGGPPEAFF TGTGCCAGCAGCCCTCCTCTCATGGGGGGGCCCCCTGAAGCTTTCTTT TRBV7-4 . . TRBJ1-1
CASSWGGVQETQYF TGTGCCAGCAGTTGGGGGGGGGTCCAAGAGACCCAGTACTTC TRBV7-8 . TRBD2 TRBJ2-5
CASLNRNYGYTF TGTGCCAGTTTAAATAGGAACTATGGCTACACCTTC TRBV19 . . TRBJ1-2
CASSLGGPGKFF TGTGCCAGCAGCTTAGGGGGGCCAGGGAAGTTCTTC TRBV7-4 . . TRBJ2-1
CAAGWPGFNTGELFF TGTGCCGCCGGGTGGCCGGGCTTTAACACCGGGGAGCTGTTTTTT TRBV7-9 . . TRBJ2-2
CASSIGNGANTEAFF TGTGCCAGTAGTATTGGTAACGGTGCGAACACTGAAGCTTTCTTT TRBV19 . . TRBJ1-1
CASSLGRQGTSYEQYF TGTGCCAGCAGCTTAGGCCGACAGGGGACATCCTACGAGCAGTACTTC TRBV13 . TRBD1 TRBJ2-7
CASSRSLGNQPQHF TGTGCCAGCAGCCGGTCTTTGGGCAATCAGCCCCAGCATTTT TRBV4-2 . . TRBJ1-5
CAISESAGTNSPLHF TGTGCCATCAGTGAGTCAGCAGGGACTAATTCACCCCTCCACTTT TRBV10-3 . . TRBJ1-6
CASSLLAETQYF TGTGCCAGCAGCCTACTAGCGGAGACCCAGTACTTC TRBV7-2 many TRBD2 TRBJ2-5
CASSSQGRPYEQYF TGTGCCAGCAGCTCACAGGGTAGGCCCTACGAGCAGTACTTC TRBV7-9 . . TRBJ2-7
CASSPHPGRGTEAFF TGTGCCAGCAGCCCCCATCCGGGGCGCGGAACTGAAGCTTTCTTT TRBV7-6 many . TRBJ1-1
CASSYETQYF TGTGCCAGCAGTTATGAGACCCAGTACTTC TRBV6-6 few . TRBJ2-5
CASKAGGGGTEQFF TGTGCCAGCAAGGCGGGGGGAGGTGGCACTGAGCAGTTCTTC TRBV7-4 . TRBD2 TRBJ2-1
CASSGGALAKNIQYF TGTGCCAGCAGCGGGGGGGCCTTAGCCAAAAACATTCAGTACTTC TRBV7-9 . . TRBJ2-4
CASSVGNRETDTQYF TGTGCCAGCAGCGTAGGTAACAGGGAGACAGATACGCAGTATTTT TRBV9 . . TRBJ2-3
CVSRDRGQGEQYF TGTGTCAGCAGAGACAGGGGGCAAGGCGAGCAGTACTTC TRBV7-4 . TRBD1 TRBJ2-7
CASSIAPGELRNQPQHF TGTGCCAGTAGTATAGCCCCTGGAGAACTGAGAAATCAGCCCCAGCATTTT TRBV19 few . TRBJ1-5
CASGLYGDRGETQYF TGTGCTAGTGGTTTGTACGGGGACAGGGGGGAGACCCAGTACTTC TRBV12-5 . TRBD1 TRBJ2-5
CASSLWAEQETQYF TGTGCCAGCAGCTTATGGGCAGAACAAGAGACCCAGTACTTC TRBV7-6 . . TRBJ2-5
CASSPRGRTEEQFF TGTGCCAGCAGTCCCCGCGGGCGGACGGAAGAGCAGTTCTTC TRBV12-3/TRBV12-4 . . TRBJ2-1
CASSSQTGVTEAFF TGTGCCAGCAGCTCTCAGACAGGGGTCACTGAAGCTTTCTTT TRBV7-9 . TRBD1 TRBJ1-1
CASSFWTANTGELFF TGTGCCAGCAGCTTTTGGACAGCGAACACCGGGGAGCTGTTTTTT TRBV7-8 many . TRBJ2-2
CASSPKGLAGGLGTDTQYF TGTGCCAGTAGCCCGAAGGGACTAGCGGGGGGGCTGGGCACAGATACGCAGTATTTT TRBV19 . TRBD2 TRBJ2-3
CASSPGGPRRAGELFF TGTGCCAGCAGTCCTGGTGGTCCGCGCAGAGCCGGGGAGCTGTTTTTT TRBV7-2 many . TRBJ2-2